A selection of T cell receptor beta chains follows, all from one sample in a study of tumor-infiltrating lymphocytes in primary liver carcinoma. MiXCR, applied by TCRdb to the multiplex PCR reads, yields one record per CDR3 protein. The sample holds fewer than 250,000 distinct CDR3 sequences, around four fifths seen once. Sequenced input: tumor tissue from primary liver carcinoma. These receptors were taken from a man in his forties with primary liver carcinoma and hepatitis B virus infection. Both conserved end residues are part of each CDR3. D genes are given only for firm matches. Expanded clones are given a class, and other clones once, few, many or no size at all.

J: TRBJ1-1; V: TRBV6-5; size: -; D: -; CDR3: CVNRVNTEAFF; DNA: TGTGTCAACAGAGTGAACACTGAAGCTTTCTTT
J: TRBJ2-3; V: TRBV6-2/TRBV6-3; size: -; D: -; CDR3: CANSRTNQGDTQYF; DNA: TGTGCCAACAGTCGGACTAACCAGGGAGATACGCAGTATTTT
J: TRBJ2-2; V: TRBV12-3/TRBV12-4; size: -; D: -; CDR3: CVSSWGRHAGELFF; DNA: TGTGTCAGCAGTTGGGGAAGGCACGCCGGGGAGCTGTTTTTT
J: TRBJ2-1; V: TRBV11-2; size: once; D: -; CDR3: CASNSKLNNEQFF; DNA: TGTGCCAGCAACTCAAAATTAAACAATGAGCAGTTCTTC
J: TRBJ2-1; V: TRBV12-3/TRBV12-4; size: many; D: TRBD2; CDR3: CASSLEGRGGNEQFF; DNA: TGTGCCAGCAGTTTAGAGGGCCGGGGGGGCAATGAGCAGTTCTTC
J: TRBJ2-1; V: TRBV29-1; size: -; D: -; CDR3: CSVLQRSSYNEHFF; DNA: TGCAGCGTTCTGCAGAGGAGCTCCTACAATGAGCATTTCTTC
J: TRBJ1-1; V: TRBV7-9; size: many; D: -; CDR3: CASSLAWGRMNTEAFF; DNA: TGTGCCAGCAGCTTAGCATGGGGAAGGATGAACACTGAAGCTTTCTTT
J: TRBJ2-1; V: TRBV5-1; size: -; D: -; CDR3: CASSSYWDEQFF; DNA: TGCGCCAGCAGCTCCTACTGGGACGAGCAGTTCTTC
J: TRBJ2-2; V: TRBV29-1; size: -; D: -; CDR3: CSVGLGWGMTREPFF; DNA: TGCAGCGTTGGTTTAGGGTGGGGGATGACCAGGGAGCCGTTTTTT
J: TRBJ2-3; V: TRBV5-1; size: -; D: -; CDR3: CPSSLDAARGTDTQYF; DNA: TGCCCCAGCAGCTTGGACGCAGCTCGGGGCACGGATACGCAGTATTTT
J: TRBJ2-1; V: TRBV29-1; size: -; D: TRBD2; CDR3: CSDGLAGAFYNEQFF; DNA: TGCAGCGATGGACTAGCGGGAGCGTTCTACAATGAGCAGTTTTTC
J: TRBJ1-1; V: TRBV29-1; size: -; D: TRBD1; CDR3: CSVIGGWGMNTDAFF; DNA: TGCAGCGTTATAGGGGGCTGGGGGATGAACACCGATGCTTTCTTT
J: TRBJ2-7; V: TRBV4-3; size: -; D: -; CDR3: CASSQEVNYEQYF; DNA: TGCGCCAGCAGCCAAGAGGTAAACTACGAGCAGTATTTC
J: TRBJ2-7; V: TRBV7-9; size: -; D: TRBD2; CDR3: CASSSRLAGGSYGQYF; DNA: TGTGCCAGCAGCTCAAGACTAGCGGGGGGCTCCTACGGGCAGTACTTC
J: TRBJ1-1; V: TRBV5-1; size: -; D: -; CDR3: CASSTEGGYTVAFF; DNA: TGCGCCAGCAGCACCGAGGGGGGTTACACTGTAGCTTTCTTT
J: TRBJ2-7; V: TRBV5-4; size: once; D: -; CDR3: CASSPERRGGEQYF; DNA: TGTGCCAGCAGCCCCGAAAGGAGAGGGGGAGAGCAATACTTC
J: TRBJ1-1; V: TRBV18; size: -; D: TRBD1; CDR3: CASLRTGLDTEASF; DNA: TGTGCCAGCTTACGGACAGGGTTGGACACTGAAGCTTCCTTT
J: TRBJ1-5; V: TRBV28; size: -; D: -; CDR3: CVSSFQGVTQPQHF; DNA: TGTGTCAGCAGTTTCCAGGGAGTTACTCAGCCCCAGCATTTT
J: TRBJ2-1; V: TRBV14; size: -; D: TRBD1; CDR3: CVSSQEGQGTGCNEQFF; DNA: TGTGTCAGCAGCCAAGAGGGTCAGGGGACAGGGTGCAATGAACAGTTCTTC
J: TRBJ2-7; V: TRBV7-8; size: many; D: -; CDR3: CASSPTDSYEQYF; DNA: TGTGCCAGCAGCCCGACTGATTCCTACGAGCAGTACTTC
J: TRBJ2-1; V: TRBV5-6; size: -; D: -; CDR3: CASNLGGISWGIERFF; DNA: TGTGCCAGCAACTTGGGGGGTATAAGCTGGGGCATTGAGCGGTTCTTC
J: TRBJ2-6; V: TRBV11-2; size: -; D: TRBD1; CDR3: CASSLGEDRGISLSGANVLAF; DNA: TGTGCTAGCAGCTTGGGGGAAGACAGGGGCATTTCCCTCTCTGGGGCCAACGTCCTGGCTTTC
J: TRBJ1-2; V: TRBV28; size: -; D: -; CDR3: CASSPYDAPYGYTF; DNA: TGTGCCAGCAGTCCTTACGACGCCCCCTATGGCTACACCTTC
J: TRBJ1-4; V: TRBV2; size: -; D: -; CDR3: CASSGPDGNEKLFF; DNA: TGTGCCAGCAGTGGACCGGACGGGAATGAAAAACTGTTTTTT
J: TRBJ2-7; V: TRBV11-2; size: -; D: TRBD1; CDR3: CASSLAGGPFDNEQTF; DNA: TGTGCCAGCAGCTTAGCAGGGGGCCCCTTTGACAACGAGCAGACCTTC
J: TRBJ2-3; V: TRBV6-6; size: -; D: -; CDR3: CASSPGRSSSDTQYF; DNA: TGTGCCAGCAGCCCCGGGCGGTCTAGCTCAGATACGCAGTATTTT
J: TRBJ2-4; V: TRBV29-1; size: -; D: -; CDR3: CSVQPDSGDIQYF; DNA: TGCAGCGTACAACCCGACAGTGGCGACATTCAGTACTTC
J: TRBJ2-6; V: TRBV11-2; size: -; D: -; CDR3: CVSGMGGNRGISLSGANVLTF; DNA: TGTGTCAGCGGTATGGGGGGAAACAGGGGCATTTCCCTCTCTGGGGCCAACGTCCTGACTTTC
J: TRBJ2-7; V: TRBV29-1; size: -; D: -; CDR3: CIANFGTYELYF; DNA: TGCATCGCAAACTTTGGTACCTACGAGCTGTACTTC
J: TRBJ2-3; V: TRBV5-1; size: once; D: -; CDR3: CASKRADTQYF; DNA: TGCGCCAGCAAACGGGCAGATACGCAGTATTTT
J: TRBJ1-2; V: TRBV12-3/TRBV12-4; size: -; D: -; CDR3: CDSLQGGENYGYTF; DNA: TGTGACAGCCTACAGGGCGGCGAAAACTATGGCTACACATTC